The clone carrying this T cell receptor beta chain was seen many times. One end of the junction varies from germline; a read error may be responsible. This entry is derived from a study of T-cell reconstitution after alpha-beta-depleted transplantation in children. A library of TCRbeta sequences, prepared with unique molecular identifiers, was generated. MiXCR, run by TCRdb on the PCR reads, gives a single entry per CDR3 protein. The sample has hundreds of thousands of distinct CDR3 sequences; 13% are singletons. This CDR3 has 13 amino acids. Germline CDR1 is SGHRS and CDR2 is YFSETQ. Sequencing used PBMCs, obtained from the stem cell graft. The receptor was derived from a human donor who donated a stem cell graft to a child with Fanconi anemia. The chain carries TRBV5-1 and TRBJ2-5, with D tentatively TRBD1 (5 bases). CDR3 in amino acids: CASSLGAGETQYF. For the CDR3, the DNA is TGTGCCAGCAGTTTAGGGGCAGGCGAGACCCAGTACTTC.